This is a list of T cell receptor beta chains from one sample in a study of cytomegalovirus exposure and HLA in healthy donors. Libraries were prepared by immunoSEQ multiplex PCR; TCRdb keeps only in-frame clonotypes and omits some of them. The table lists approximately 160,000 clones, less than 95% of them singletons, with around 2.7% in the top ten. Sequencing input: PBMCs. The receptors were sampled from a woman aged 18 to 35 in good health and CMV-seropositive. Both conserved end residues are part of each CDR3. Size is stated for part of the rows, as once, few or many counts, or as a class when the clone is expanded.

j_call v_call clone_size cdr3_aa
TRBJ1-2 TRBV29-1 - CSVTGEDGYTF
TRBJ2-5 TRBV18 - CASSPGLGETQYF
TRBJ2-7 TRBV15 - CATSRVYQKGVAYEQYF
TRBJ2-5 TRBV19 - CASTGIVGETQYF
TRBJ2-7 TRBV7-2 - CASSPPGVVNYEQYF
TRBJ2-5 TRBV21-1 - CASSTASRTETQYF
TRBJ2-7 TRBV28 - CASTEVFSGSREQYF
TRBJ2-5 TRBV5-1 - CASSLSGVETQYF
TRBJ2-7 TRBV7-2 - CASSRRTSGGPYEQYF
TRBJ2-7 TRBV28 - CASSPRGRAGEQYF
TRBJ2-2 TRBV4-1 - CASSRGLAGGTGELFF
TRBJ2-7 TRBV4-2 few CASSQTGGEAQYF
TRBJ2-2 TRBV19 - CASSLYSTGELFF
TRBJ2-1 TRBV11-1 - CASSSLLAGSEQFF
TRBJ2-2 TRBV19 - CASSIVGANTGELFF
TRBJ2-7 TRBV7-9 - CASGTGAGYEQYF
TRBJ1-2 TRBV19 - CASSPAPGGLSGYTF
TRBJ2-7 TRBV10-3 few CAIRENRGPYEQYF
TRBJ1-5 TRBV2 - CASSEDGGRNQPQHF
TRBJ2-7 TRBV25-1 - CASSEFGPGTDSYEQYF
TRBJ1-6 TRBV7-9 - CASSRGQSESPLHF
TRBJ2-3 TRBV30 - CAWSPAGADTQYF
TRBJ1-4 TRBV25-1 - CASSEFDRGNEKLFF
TRBJ1-4 TRBV5-6 - CASSLGGEKLFF
TRBJ2-7 TRBV7-2 - CASSFGHSSYEQYF
TRBJ1-3 TRBV6-5 - CASQPFRGSGNTIYF
TRBJ1-1 TRBV28 - CASSFSGRTEAFF
TRBJ2-7 TRBV5-6 - CASSYRGYEQYF
TRBJ2-7 TRBV6-5 - CASSYNSGRWEYF
TRBJ2-7 TRBV29-1 - CSVRGETEQYF
TRBJ2-1 TRBV15 - CATTLIPGAGGGGQFF
TRBJ2-3 TRBV4-1 - CASSQEGQRGLTDTQYF
TRBJ2-7 TRBV29-1 once CSVEVTGSGYEQYF
TRBJ1-3 TRBV5-1 - CASSLGRGTTGNTIYF
TRBJ2-1 TRBV6-1 - CASSELAGAYNEQFF
TRBJ2-1 TRBV5-1 - CASSLAGQISGDEQFF
TRBJ2-7 TRBV7-9 - CASSSRVTGSYEQYF
TRBJ1-5 TRBV25-1 few CASSGTGGNQPQHF
TRBJ2-7 TRBV12-5 few CASAPSGQGTYEQYF
TRBJ1-5 TRBV4-1 few CASSQDMATSNRNSNQPQHF
TRBJ2-1 TRBV6-5 - CASRSGGAGNEQFF
TRBJ2-7 TRBV28 - CASSLHLRGDEQYF
TRBJ1-2 TRBV27 - CASSLGRLYGYTF
TRBJ2-2 TRBV11-3 - CASSSVAGGLNGELFF
TRBJ1-2 TRBV5-6 - CASTLWGGAFGYTF
TRBJ1-5 TRBV6-1 - CASRVDRVNQPQHF
TRBJ1-1 TRBV5-1 - CASIDRGQGGTEAFF
TRBJ2-7 TRBV5-1 - CASSSGTGANEQYF
TRBJ1-1 TRBV29-1 - CSASGGTEAFF
TRBJ2-2 TRBV5-1 - CASSLVWEEAGELFF
TRBJ2-1 TRBV7-3 - CASSRLAGVNEQFF
TRBJ2-7 TRBV7-9 - CASSRDWDRGQEQYF
TRBJ2-7 TRBV27 - CASSLIGGGYEQYF